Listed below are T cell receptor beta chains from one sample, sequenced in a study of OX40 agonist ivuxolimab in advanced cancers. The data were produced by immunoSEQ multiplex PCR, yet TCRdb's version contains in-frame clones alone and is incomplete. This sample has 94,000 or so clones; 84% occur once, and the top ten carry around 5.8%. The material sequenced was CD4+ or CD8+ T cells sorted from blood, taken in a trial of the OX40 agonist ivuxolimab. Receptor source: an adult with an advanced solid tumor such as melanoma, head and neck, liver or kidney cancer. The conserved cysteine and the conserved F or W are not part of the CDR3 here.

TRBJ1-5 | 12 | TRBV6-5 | ASAGGINNQPQH
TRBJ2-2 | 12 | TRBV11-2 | ASSFSGNTGELF
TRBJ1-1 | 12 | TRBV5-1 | ASSEGTGHTEAF
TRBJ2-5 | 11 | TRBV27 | ASSLSGEETQY
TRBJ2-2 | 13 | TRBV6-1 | ASSRDRARSGELF
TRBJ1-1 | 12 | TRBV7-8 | ASGLTEVPTEAF
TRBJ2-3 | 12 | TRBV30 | ACPRDSSTDTQY
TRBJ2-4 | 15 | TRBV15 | ATSNRVTGGPKNIQY
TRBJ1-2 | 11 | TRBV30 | AWSVNSYYGYT
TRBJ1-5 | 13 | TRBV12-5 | ASVSGQGWGQPQH
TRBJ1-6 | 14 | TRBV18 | ASSPLVAVNNSPLH
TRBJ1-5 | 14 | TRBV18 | ASSPSPGTSNQPQH
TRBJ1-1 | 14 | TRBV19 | ASSIRTATKNTEAF
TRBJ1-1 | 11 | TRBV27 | ASSRVGSTEAF
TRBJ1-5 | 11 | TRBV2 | ASRDSPGQPQH
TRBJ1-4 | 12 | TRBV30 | AWSKRGANEKLF
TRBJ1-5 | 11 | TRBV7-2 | ASSSDRLQPQH
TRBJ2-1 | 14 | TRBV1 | TSSQEGLETNNEQF
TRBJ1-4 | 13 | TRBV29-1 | SVEDYRTGPEKLF
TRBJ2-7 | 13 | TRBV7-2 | ASSSQGLTMDEQY
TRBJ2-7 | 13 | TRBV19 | ASSIGLAGGNEQY
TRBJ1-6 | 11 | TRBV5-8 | ASRGTGVSPLH
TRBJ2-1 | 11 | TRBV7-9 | ASRLAGDNEQF
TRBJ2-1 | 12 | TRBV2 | ASSAPTRIYEQF
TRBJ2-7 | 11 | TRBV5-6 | ASSRRGTYEQY
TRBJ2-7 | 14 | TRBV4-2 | ASSQDEGLAAYEQY